The 18 T cell receptor beta chains presented below share a single source sample, sequenced in a study of blood T cell repertoires in COVID-19. The table came from immunoSEQ multiplex PCR; TCRdb's copy has only in-frame clones and leaves some out. The data show 130,000 to 150,000 clones, about four fifths seen once. Source material: peripheral blood. These receptors came from a woman of 80 years or more with acute or convalescent COVID-19.

The chain couples TRBV3-1 (or the pseudogene TRBV3-2) to TRBJ1-3; tentatively, D is TRBD1 (6 bases). The germline gives CDR1 LGHDT, CDR2 YNNKEL (reference sequence). Trimming left V 0 bases short and J 3 bases short, with 15 bases between. This CDR3 region has 17 residues. The CDR3 region has the DNA TGTGCCAGCAGCCAAGATCATCGGGGGGCGGGTGGAAACACCATATATTTT. Translating it yields CASSQDHRGAGGNTIYF.

The V and J genes are TRBV4-1 and TRBJ1-2; D possibly corresponds to TRBD1 (6 bases). Per germline, CDR1 MGHRA and CDR2 YSYEKL. V lost 0 bases, J lost 4 bases, and 15 bases lay in between. The CDR3 loop spans 16 amino acids. CDR3 amino acids: CASSQDDRSNSYGYTF. CDR3 nucleotide sequence: TGCGCCAGCAGCCAAGATGACAGGTCTAATTCCTATGGCTACACCTTC.

This clone was counted a single time. This sequence joins TRBV27 and TRBJ1-3; D uncertain. This CDR3 contains 14 residues. V lost 5 bases and J 4 bases, leaving 12 bases between the germline ends. Germline V gene sequence: CDR1 MNHEY, CDR2 SMNVEV (reference sequence). The CDR3 is CASSARGKGNTIYF. The CDR3 DNA follows: TGTGCCAGCAGTGCCAGAGGAAAAGGAAACACCATATATTTT.

V gene TRBV7-2 combines with J gene TRBJ2-7; 11 nucleotides agree with TRBD1. With V trimmed by 4 bases and J by 0 bases, 5 bases remained unmatched. The germline V gene encodes CDR1 SGHTA and CDR2 FQGNSA. The CDR3 has 16 residues. CDR3 nucleotides: TGTGCCAGCAGCTCACGGACAGGGGGCCGCTCCTACGAGCAGTACTTC. Translation: CASSSRTGGRSYEQYF.

The chain links TRBV7-3 to TRBJ2-6; 9 bases are shared with TRBD2. The CDR3 totals 17 residues. Germline CDR1 and CDR2: SGHTA and FQGTGA. Trimming removed 1 base from V and 0 bases from J; junction bases left unmatched: 1. CDR3 residues: CASSLSGGASGANVLTF. For the CDR3, the DNA is TGTGCCAGCAGCTTAAGCGGGGGGGCCTCTGGGGCCAACGTCCTGACTTTC.

The chain joins TRBV7-9 to TRBJ2-5; 8 bases align to TRBD1. The CDR3 spans 14 residues. Unmatched junction bases numbered 6, after V lost 4 bases and J lost 5 bases. Germline loops: CDR1 SEHNR, CDR2 FQNEAQ (reference sequence). DNA of the CDR3: TGTGCCAGCAGCTCAAGACAGGGGTCGGAGACCCAGTACTTC. It translates to CASSSRQGSETQYF.

The chain links TRBV12-3 or TRBV12-4 to TRBJ1-2; D ambiguous. V was shortened by 3 bases and J by 5 bases, with 7 bases between the two germline ends. The CDR3 runs 12 residues. The CDR3 DNA reads as TGTGCCAGCAGTTTCGGGATTTATGGCTACACCTTC. It is translated as CASSFGIYGYTF.

The V call is TRBV5-1, the J call TRBJ1-3; D remains unclear. Germline values: CDR1 SGHRS, CDR2 YFSETQ. This CDR3 contains 16 residues. Trimming shortened V by 0 bases and J by 0 bases, and 10 bases separated the two germline ends. CDR3 loop: CASSLGAFSSGNTIYF. The DNA for the CDR3 is TGCGCCAGCAGCTTGGGAGCTTTTAGCTCTGGAAACACCATATATTTT.

J is TRBJ2-3 and V is TRBV7-3; no firm D call. V lost 8 bases and J 0 bases, leaving 12 bases between the germline ends. Germline-derived CDR1 and CDR2 are SGHTA and FQGTGA. The CDR3 is 14 amino acids. The CDR3 region is CASRGGLSTDTQYF. CDR3 sequence (DNA): TGTGCCAGCCGAGGCGGATTGAGCACAGATACGCAGTATTTT.

The rearrangement joins TRBV13 to TRBJ1-2, with D possibly being TRBD1 (6 bases). The CDR3 has 15 residues. Deletions cut 4 bases from V and 4 bases from J, with 16 bases between. Germline V CDR1 and CDR2: PRHDT, FYEKMQ (reference sequence). The CDR3 loop reads CASSSRFTGPYGYTF. For the CDR3, the DNA is TGTGCCAGCAGCTCCAGATTCACAGGGCCCTATGGCTACACCTTC. The full variable domain, in which reference TRBV13 and TRBJ1-2 provide the parts outside the CDR3, is AAGVIQSPRHLIKEKRETATLKCYPIPRHDTVYWYQQGPGQDPQFLISFYEKMQSDKGSIPDRFSAQQFSDYHSELNMSSLELGDSALYFCASSSRFTGPYGYTFGSGTRLTVV.

The chain uses TRBV9 and TRBJ2-1; 8 nucleotides agree with TRBD2. Germline values: CDR1 SGDLS, CDR2 YYNGEE. The junction had 5 bases not matched to a gene; V was cut back by 3 bases and J by 3 bases. This CDR3 spans 15 amino acids. The DNA of the CDR3 is TGTGCCAGCAGCGATAGCGGGGACTTCTACAATGAGCAGTTCTTC. It translates to CASSDSGDFYNEQFF.

The rearrangement joins TRBV7-9 to TRBJ1-2; TRBD1 matches 9 bases. The V gene end was trimmed by 5 bases and the J gene end by 4 bases; junction bases not matched to a gene: 8. This CDR3 region has 15 residues. Looked up from germline, CDR1 is SEHNR and CDR2 is FQNEAQ (reference sequence). The CDR3 reads CASSPRGTGSYGYTF. As DNA, the CDR3 is TGTGCCAGCAGCCCCCGTGGGACAGGGAGCTATGGCTACACCTTC. Full variable domain (outside the CDR3, taken from reference TRBV7-9 and TRBJ1-2): DTGVSQNPRHKITKRGQNVTFRCDPISEHNRLYWYRQTLGQGPEFLTYFQNEAQLEKSRLLSDRFSAERPKGSFSTLEIQRTEQGDSAMYLCASSPRGTGSYGYTFGSGTRLTVV.

This clone showed up just once. The chain couples TRBV13 to TRBJ1-2; D uncertain. CDR3 length: 15 amino acids. Germline lookup yields CDR1 PRHDT and CDR2 FYEKMQ (reference sequence). Trimming took 3 bases from V and 3 from J, leaving 14 bases between them. The CDR3 spells CASSFSNPEDYGYTF. CDR3 nucleotide sequence: TGTGCCAGCAGCTTCTCAAACCCCGAGGACTATGGCTACACCTTC.

The CDR3 region has the DNA TGTGCCAGTAGTATTAGTGCAGATACGCAGTATTTT. It translates to CASSISADTQYF. V usage is TRBV19 and J usage is TRBJ2-3, with unresolved D. This CDR3 comprises 12 residues. Between the trimmed V and J ends, which lost 3 bases and 4 bases, there was a span of 5 bases. The germline V gene has CDR1 LNHDA and CDR2 SQIVND (reference sequence).

The chain combines TRBV25-1 with TRBJ2-7, with D possibly matching TRBD2 (6 bases). CDR3 length: 15 amino acids. The germline gives CDR1 MGHDK, CDR2 SYGVNS. V lost 4 bases and J 3 bases, leaving 16 bases between the germline ends. The CDR3 loop is CASSGVGTGVYEQYF. The CDR3 bases are TGTGCCAGCAGTGGGGTAGGGACGGGGGTCTACGAGCAGTACTTC.

This clone was seen a handful of times. The V call is TRBV5-1, the J call TRBJ1-2, with a weak D call TRBD1 (5 bases). The germline CDR1 and CDR2 sequences are SGHRS and YFSETQ. The CDR3 is 15 amino acids. Trimming cost V 0 bases and J 2 bases, with 11 bases left between them. The CDR3 DNA reads as TGCGCCAGCAGCTTGGATCCAGGGCAGAACTATGGCTACACCTTC. It specifies CASSLDPGQNYGYTF.

This clone was picked up one time. The chain employs TRBV6-5 and TRBJ1-1, with TRBD1 identical over 7 bases. The CDR3 is 13 amino acids. Germline values: CDR1 MNHEY, CDR2 SVGAGI. V was clipped by 7 bases and J by 4 bases; unmatched bases: 6. This CDR3 reads CASTDRAGTEAFF. The CDR3 DNA follows: TGTGCCAGCACCGACAGGGCCGGCACTGAAGCTTTCTTT.

The rearrangement links TRBV5-6 to TRBJ2-2, with 11 bases identical to TRBD2. V was pared by 5 bases and J by 7 bases, with 10 bases of the junction left unmatched. Per germline, CDR1 SGHDT and CDR2 YYEEEE. The CDR3 spans 16 residues. CDR3 bases: TGTGCCAGCAGTCTCGCACTAGCGGGGGAAGGCGGGGAGCTGTTTTTT. It yields the protein CASSLALAGEGGELFF.